This T cell receptor beta chain was obtained from a study of blood T cell repertoires in COVID-19. Only one count was recorded for this clone. Original processing methods: Amplified reference gene primers provided the basis for estimating nucleated cell counts. The table came from immunoSEQ multiplex PCR; TCRdb's copy has only in-frame clones and leaves some out. The V and J calls and the clone size are those of that table, but D and trimming were determined from the DNA. The table shows approximately 150,000 clones, with 80% occurring only once. The CDR3 consists of 14 residues. V was trimmed by 5 bases and J by 0 bases, leaving 9 bases between them. Germline CDR1 reads SEHNR; CDR2 reads FQNEAQ (reference sequence). Participants, about 18 to 100 years old, spanned 24 US areas. Participant-given clinical history determined each cohort assignment. The recovered donors of Cohort 3 showed two negative PCRs, clearance, or symptom resolution.

This TCR came from a man aged 35 to 55 who had recovered from COVID-19. The specimen sequenced was PBMCs or T cells enriched from blood (not recorded which). V and J are TRBV7-9 and TRBJ2-3; possibly TRBD1 for D (6 bases). The CDR3 DNA follows: TGTGCCAGCAGCGACACAGGGAGCACAGATACGCAGTATTTT. Encoded protein: CASSDTGSTDTQYF.